This T cell receptor beta chain emerged from a study of T cell repertoires in cytomegalovirus infection. Note on this clonotype: The antigen remains undetermined.

MiXCR, run by TCRdb on the reads, gives a single entry per CDR3 protein. This sample has about 700,000 distinct CDR3 sequences, with 33% found just once. This CDR3 spans 15 amino acids. V shed 4 bases and J 5 bases; nucleotides not matched to a gene: 8. The germline gives CDR1 MNHNS, CDR2 SASEGT. The chain recombines TRBV6-1 with TRBJ2-1; 7 bases align to TRBD1. This TCR was sampled from a human donor in good health (CMV status not recorded). Some clones in this sample may be carry-over from other donors' samples. The source material was cultured PBMCs, sampled from culture after CMV antigen stimulation. The CDR3 protein is CASSGSGTANNEQFF. The CDR3 DNA reads as TGTGCCAGCAGTGGTTCCGGGACAGCCAACAATGAGCAGTTCTTC.